A single sample gave rise to the 7 T cell receptor beta chains below, sequenced in a study of prognosis after radiotherapy for stage I lung cancer (dated by TCRdb to the early 2020s). Sequenced using an Illumina HiSeq 3000. Two rounds of multiplex PCR on genomic DNA were used to amplify the TCR beta CDR3 region. The first PCR round used primers specific to each TRBV and TRBJ gene, with sequences filed in Chinese patent CN105087789A. Starting from the raw public reads, TCRdb applied fastp trimming at Q25, assembled clones with MiXCR and retained in-frame beta chains. A single entry per CDR3 protein holds the most common genes and DNA from its merged rows. In all, the sample holds around 56,000 distinct CDR3 sequences, and roughly 29% of those were seen once. More than 6.5% of the sample is held by the ten biggest clonotypes. The sample was PBMCs, taken before or after stereotactic body radiation therapy (not recorded which). All receptors come from a donor over 45 with non-small cell lung cancer.

This clonotype has at least ten counts. V is TRBV18 and J is TRBJ2-5; D perhaps matches TRBD1 (5 bases). CDR1 and CDR2 from the germline V gene are KGHSH and LQKENI. The CDR3 is 17 residues long. Trimming cost V 1 base and J 7 bases, with 22 bases left between them. CDR3: CASSPRGLRQPLGTQYF. CDR3 in DNA: TGTGCCAGCTCACCACGCGGCCTTCGACAGCCTTTAGGGACCCAGTACTTC.

In its sample, this clonotype was seen many times. This chain links TRBV20-1 with TRBJ2-4; D perhaps matches TRBD1 (5 bases). The V and J ends lost 0 bases and 4 bases respectively, with 10 bases between them. The germline CDR1 and CDR2 sequences are DFQATT and SNEGSKA (reference sequence). The CDR3 is made up of 14 amino acids. CDR3 sequence: CSARDGPGKNIQYF. CDR3 sequence (DNA): TGCAGTGCTAGAGATGGGCCAGGGAAAAACATTCAGTACTTC.

This clonotype was counted many times. V is TRBV28 and J is TRBJ2-3, with 7 nucleotides matching TRBD1. The CDR3 spans 14 residues. V dropped 2 bases and J dropped 7; count of bases not matched to a gene: 6. The V gene's germline CDR1 is MDHEN and CDR2 SYDVKM. The CDR3 here is CASSLPQGFNTQYF. The CDR3 coding sequence is TGTGCCAGCAGTTTACCACAGGGGTTCAATACGCAGTATTTT.

This clonotype has more than one count but fewer than ten. The V and J genes are TRBV18 and TRBJ2-5, with D possibly TRBD2 on 5 matching bases. The ends were cut back, 6 bases at V and 5 bases at J, with 16 bases in the middle. The CDR3 is 14 amino acids. CDR1 is KGHSH, CDR2 LQKENI, per germline. CDR3 DNA: TGTGCCAGCTCCCCGGGAATGGGGTTGGAGACCCAGTACTTC. This translates into CASSPGMGLETQYF.

This clonotype came up many times. The rearrangement links TRBV19 to TRBJ1-6, with D tentatively TRBD1 (6 bases). CDR3 size: 14 residues. Germline assignment: CDR1 LNHDA and CDR2 SQIVND (reference sequence). V lost 6 bases and J 7 bases, leaving 13 bases between the germline ends. The CDR3 reads CASRSRTENSPLHF. CDR3 sequence (DNA): TGTGCCAGTAGATCCCGGACAGAAAATTCACCCCTCCACTTT.

A few counts support this clonotype. A much larger clone lies one base from this, so it may be a read error. The J gene is TRBJ2-5, the V gene TRBV12-3 or TRBV12-4; 9 positions agree with TRBD1. This CDR3 spans 16 amino acids. The CDR3 DNA sequence: TGTGCCGGCAGTTTAGCCGGGACAGGGACCTCGGAGACCCAGTACTTC. It codes for CAGSLAGTGTSETQYF.

Ten or more counts support this clonotype. This chain uses TRBV10-2 with TRBJ1-2; tentative D call: TRBD1 (6 bases). The CDR3 sequence is 14 residues long. With 7 bases removed from V and 8 bases from J, the gap between germline ends came to 20 bases. Germline V gene sequence: CDR1 WSHSY, CDR2 SAAADI. CDR3 DNA: TGCGCCAGCACCCCGGGGGACACTCCCTGGGGCTACACCTTC. Its protein product is CASTPGDTPWGYTF.